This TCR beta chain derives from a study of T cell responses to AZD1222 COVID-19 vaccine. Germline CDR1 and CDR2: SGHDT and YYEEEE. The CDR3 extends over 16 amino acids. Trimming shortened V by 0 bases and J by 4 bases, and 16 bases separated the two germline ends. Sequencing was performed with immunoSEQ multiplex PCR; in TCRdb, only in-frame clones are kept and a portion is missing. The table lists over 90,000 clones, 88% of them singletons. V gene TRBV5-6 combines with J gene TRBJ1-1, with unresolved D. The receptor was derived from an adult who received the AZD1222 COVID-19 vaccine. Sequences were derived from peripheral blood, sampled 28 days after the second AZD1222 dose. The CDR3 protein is CASSLVSTRLGTEAFF. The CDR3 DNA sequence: TGTGCCAGCAGCTTGGTCTCTACCCGTCTGGGCACTGAAGCTTTCTTT.